This T cell receptor beta chain derives from a study of blood T cells in healthy people across ages. This CDR3 is built from 16 residues. Trimming cost V 1 base and J 3 bases; bases outside gene matches: 8. Germline V gene lookup returns CDR1 SGHTA and CDR2 FQGNSA. There were healthy Caucasian individuals from Russia, aged about 6 to 100, serving as donors. It was with a sample-barcoded 5' primer and a J-beta primer mix that a second PCR of about 6 to 12 cycles was run. One entry per CDR3 protein, called by TCRdb with MiXCR from the 5' RACE reads. The repertoire has approximately 800,000 distinct CDR3 sequences, 30% to 45% of them found once; the top ten carry roughly 13%. General study points: A roughly linear fall in TCR beta diversity per million T cells was seen with increasing age. There were more naive CD4+ cells and higher diversity in long-lived donors than in aged donors.

The table lists this clonotype with a count of one. Antigen unknown. This sequence was found in a man in his late teens or twenties in good health. Input material: blood. The chain combines TRBV7-2 with TRBJ2-7; 8 nucleotides align to TRBD2. In nucleotides, the CDR3 is TGTGCCAGCAGCTTAGGCCCCGGGGGGGGTTACTACGAGCAGTACTTC. The encoded protein is CASSLGPGGGYYEQYF.